This TCR beta chain was identified during a study of identical twins' blood T cells. Study findings and constraints: Twin similarity might stem from environmental factors, not only genetics.

Each TCR cDNA library carried sample-specific barcodes on both ends. TCRdb re-derived calls from the 5' RACE reads in MiXCR, one entry per CDR3 protein. The sample gives 350,000 to 400,000 distinct CDR3 sequences, about 28% of which show up once; around 5.6% is in the top ten. Germline-derived CDR1 and CDR2 are KGHSH and LQKENI. V was pared by 0 bases and J by 5 bases, with 3 bases of the junction left unmatched. The CDR3 is 15 amino acids. This clonotype was recorded a few times. The target antigen is unknown. The receptor's source is a woman aged 18-50 years in good health. Sequenced sample: PBMCs. This chain links TRBV18 with TRBJ2-1, with 8 bases matching TRBD2. Here the CDR3 DNA reads TGTGCCAGCTCACCACCGAGACTAGCGAACAATGAGCAGTTCTTC. It encodes CASSPPRLANNEQFF.